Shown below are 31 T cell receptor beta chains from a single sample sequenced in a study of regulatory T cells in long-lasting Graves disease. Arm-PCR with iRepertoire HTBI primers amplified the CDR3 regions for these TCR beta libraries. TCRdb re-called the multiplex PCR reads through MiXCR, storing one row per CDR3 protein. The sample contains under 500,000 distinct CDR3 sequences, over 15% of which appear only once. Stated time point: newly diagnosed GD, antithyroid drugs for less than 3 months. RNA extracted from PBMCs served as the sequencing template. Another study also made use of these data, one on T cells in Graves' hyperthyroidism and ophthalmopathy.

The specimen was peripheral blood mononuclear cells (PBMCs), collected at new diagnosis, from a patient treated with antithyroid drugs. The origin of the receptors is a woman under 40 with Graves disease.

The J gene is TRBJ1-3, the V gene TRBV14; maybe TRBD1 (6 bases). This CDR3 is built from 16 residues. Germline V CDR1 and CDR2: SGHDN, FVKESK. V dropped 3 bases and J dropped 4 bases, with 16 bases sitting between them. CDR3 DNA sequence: TGTGCCAGCAGCCAGAGGCCCGGGGGGCGAGGAAACACCATATATTTT. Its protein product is CASSQRPGGRGNTIYF.

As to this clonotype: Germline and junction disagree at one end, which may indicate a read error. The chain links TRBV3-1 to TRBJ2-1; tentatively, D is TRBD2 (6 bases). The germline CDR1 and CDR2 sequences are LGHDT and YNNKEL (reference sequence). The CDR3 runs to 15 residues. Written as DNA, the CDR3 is TGTACCAGCAGCCAAGCAGGCGGGACGGACAATGAGCAGTTCTTC. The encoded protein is CTSSQAGGTDNEQFF.

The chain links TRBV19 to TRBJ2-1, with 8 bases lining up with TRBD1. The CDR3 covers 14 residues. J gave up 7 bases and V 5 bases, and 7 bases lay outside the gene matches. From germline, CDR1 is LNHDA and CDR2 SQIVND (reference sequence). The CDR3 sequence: CASSSWTGPNEQFF. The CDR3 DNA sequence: TGTGCCAGTAGTTCCTGGACAGGGCCAAATGAGCAGTTCTTC.

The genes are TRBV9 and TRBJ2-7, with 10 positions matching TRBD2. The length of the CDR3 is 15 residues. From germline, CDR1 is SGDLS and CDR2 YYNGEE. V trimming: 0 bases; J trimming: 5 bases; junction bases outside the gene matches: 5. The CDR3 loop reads CASSVGGLAENEQYF. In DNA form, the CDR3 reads TGTGCCAGCAGCGTAGGAGGACTAGCGGAAAACGAGCAGTACTTC.

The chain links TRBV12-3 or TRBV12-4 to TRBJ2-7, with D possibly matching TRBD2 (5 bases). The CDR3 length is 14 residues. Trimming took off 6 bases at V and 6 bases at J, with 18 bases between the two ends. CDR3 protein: CASRPRRGSSEQYF. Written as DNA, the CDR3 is TGTGCCAGCAGGCCCCGTCGGGGATCTAGCGAGCAGTACTTC.

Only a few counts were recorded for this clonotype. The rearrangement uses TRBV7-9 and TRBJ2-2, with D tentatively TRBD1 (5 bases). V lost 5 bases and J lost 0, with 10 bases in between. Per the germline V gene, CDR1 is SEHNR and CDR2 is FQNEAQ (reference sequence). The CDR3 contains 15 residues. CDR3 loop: CASSLGHTNTGELFF. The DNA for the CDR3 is TGTGCCAGCAGCCTTGGACACACGAACACCGGGGAGCTGTTTTTT.

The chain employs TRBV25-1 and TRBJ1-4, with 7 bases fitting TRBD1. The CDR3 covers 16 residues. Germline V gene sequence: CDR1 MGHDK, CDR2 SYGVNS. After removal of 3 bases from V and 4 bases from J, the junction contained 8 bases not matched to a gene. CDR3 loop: CASSDLRQGSNEKLFF. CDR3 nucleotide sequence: TGTGCCAGCAGTGATCTTAGACAGGGAAGTAATGAAAAACTGTTTTTT.

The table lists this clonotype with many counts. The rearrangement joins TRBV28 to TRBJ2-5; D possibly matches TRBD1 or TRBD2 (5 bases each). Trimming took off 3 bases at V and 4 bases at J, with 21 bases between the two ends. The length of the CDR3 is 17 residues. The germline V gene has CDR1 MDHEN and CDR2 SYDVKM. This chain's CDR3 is CASSFPARGSGRETQYF. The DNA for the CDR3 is TGTGCCAGCAGTTTCCCGGCGAGGGGATCGGGTCGAGAGACCCAGTACTTC.

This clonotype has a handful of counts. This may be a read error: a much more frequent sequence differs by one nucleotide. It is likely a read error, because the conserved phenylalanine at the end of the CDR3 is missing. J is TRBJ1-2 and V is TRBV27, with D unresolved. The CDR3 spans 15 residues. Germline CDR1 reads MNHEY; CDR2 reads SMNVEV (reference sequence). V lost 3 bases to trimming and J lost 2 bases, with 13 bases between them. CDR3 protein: CASSFKGSTNYGYTI. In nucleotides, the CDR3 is TGTGCCAGCAGTTTTAAGGGCAGTACCAACTATGGCTACACCATC.

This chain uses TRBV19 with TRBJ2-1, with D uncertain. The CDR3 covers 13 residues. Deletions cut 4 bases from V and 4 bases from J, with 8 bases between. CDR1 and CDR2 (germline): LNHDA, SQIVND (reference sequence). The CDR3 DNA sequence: TGTGCCAGTAGTAGGTCCGATTACAATGAGCAGTTCTTC. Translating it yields CASSRSDYNEQFF.

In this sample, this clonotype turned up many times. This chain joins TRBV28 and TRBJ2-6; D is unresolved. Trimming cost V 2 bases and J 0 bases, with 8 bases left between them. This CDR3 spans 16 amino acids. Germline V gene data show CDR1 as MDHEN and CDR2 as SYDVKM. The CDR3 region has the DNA TGTGCCAGCAGTTTACCCTTACTCTCTGGGGCCAACGTCCTGACTTTC. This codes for CASSLPLLSGANVLTF.

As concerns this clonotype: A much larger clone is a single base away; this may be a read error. The CDR3 bases are TGCAGTGCTTGGGCCCCCGGATCAAACTCCCACGAGCAGTACTTC. Protein: CSAWAPGSNSHEQYF. The chain links TRBV20-1 to TRBJ2-7; D gene uncertain. The CDR3 is 15 amino acids. The germline gives CDR1 DFQATT, CDR2 SNEGSKA (reference sequence).

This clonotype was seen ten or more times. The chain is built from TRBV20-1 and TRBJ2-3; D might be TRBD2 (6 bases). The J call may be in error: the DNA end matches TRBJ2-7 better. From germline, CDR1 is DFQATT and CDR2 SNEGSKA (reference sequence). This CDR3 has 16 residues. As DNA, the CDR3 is TGCAGTGCTAGAGATCCGAAGGCCCTCTGGGCGGGGGAGCAGTACTTC. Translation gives CSARDPKALWAGEQYF.

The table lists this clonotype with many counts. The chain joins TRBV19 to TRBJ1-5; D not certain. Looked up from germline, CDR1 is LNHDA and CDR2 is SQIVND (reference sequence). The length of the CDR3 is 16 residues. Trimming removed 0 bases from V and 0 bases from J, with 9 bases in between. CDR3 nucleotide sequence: TGTGCCAGTAGTATAGAGGCAGGCCATAGCAATCAGCCCCAGCATTTT. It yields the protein CASSIEAGHSNQPQHF.

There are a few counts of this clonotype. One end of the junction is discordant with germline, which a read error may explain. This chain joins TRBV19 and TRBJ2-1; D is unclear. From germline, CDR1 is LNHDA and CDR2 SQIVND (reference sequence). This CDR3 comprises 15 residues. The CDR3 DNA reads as TGTGCCAGTAGTATGAATCAGGACCACTACACTGAGCAGTTCTTC. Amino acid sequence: CASSMNQDHYTEQFF.

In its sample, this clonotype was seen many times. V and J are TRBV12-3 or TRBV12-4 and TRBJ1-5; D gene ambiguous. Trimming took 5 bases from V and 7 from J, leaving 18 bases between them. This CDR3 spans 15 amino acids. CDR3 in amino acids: CASSRRVENGQPQHF. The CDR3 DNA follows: TGTGCCAGCAGTCGCCGGGTCGAGAACGGACAGCCCCAGCATTTT.

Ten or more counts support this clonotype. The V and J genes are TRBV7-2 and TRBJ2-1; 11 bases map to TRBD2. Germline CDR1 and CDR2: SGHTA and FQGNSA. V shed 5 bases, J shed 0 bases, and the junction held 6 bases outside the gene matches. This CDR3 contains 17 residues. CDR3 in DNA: TGTGCCAGCAGCCTGACTAGCGGGACATCCTCCTACAATGAGCAGTTCTTC. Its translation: CASSLTSGTSSYNEQFF.

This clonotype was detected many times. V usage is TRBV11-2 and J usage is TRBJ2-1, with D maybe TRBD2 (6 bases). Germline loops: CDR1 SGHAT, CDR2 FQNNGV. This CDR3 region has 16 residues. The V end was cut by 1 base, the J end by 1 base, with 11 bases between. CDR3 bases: TGTGCCAGCAGCTTAGTCTACCGGGGGTCCTACAATGAGCAGTTCTTC. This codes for CASSLVYRGSYNEQFF.

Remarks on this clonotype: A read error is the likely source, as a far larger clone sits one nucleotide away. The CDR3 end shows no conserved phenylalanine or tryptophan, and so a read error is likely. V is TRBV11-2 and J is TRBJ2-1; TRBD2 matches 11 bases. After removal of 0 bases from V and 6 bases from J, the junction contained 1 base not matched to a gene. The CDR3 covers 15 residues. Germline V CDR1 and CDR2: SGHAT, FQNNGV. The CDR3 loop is CASSLELAGVNEQFS. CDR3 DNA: TGTGCCAGCAGCTTAGAACTAGCGGGAGTCAATGAGCAGTTCTCC.

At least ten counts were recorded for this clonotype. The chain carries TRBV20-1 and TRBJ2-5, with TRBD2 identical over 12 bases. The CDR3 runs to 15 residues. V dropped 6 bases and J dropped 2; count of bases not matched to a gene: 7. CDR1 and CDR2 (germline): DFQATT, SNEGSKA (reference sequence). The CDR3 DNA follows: TGCAGTGCCCTTCGGACTAGCGGGGCACAAGAGACCCAGTACTTC. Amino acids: CSALRTSGAQETQYF.

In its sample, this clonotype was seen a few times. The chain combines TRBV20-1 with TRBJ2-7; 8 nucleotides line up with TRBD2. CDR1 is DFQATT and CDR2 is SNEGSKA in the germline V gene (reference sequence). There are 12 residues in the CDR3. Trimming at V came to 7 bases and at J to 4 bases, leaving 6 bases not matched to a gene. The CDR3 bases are TGCAGTGTTAGCGGGACCGTTTACGAGCAGTACTTC. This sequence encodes CSVSGTVYEQYF.

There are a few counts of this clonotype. The CDR3 bases are TGTGCCAGCTCACCAGGAAGCGGGAGTCTTGGGGAAGAGACCCAGTACTTC. Amino acid sequence: CASSPGSGSLGEETQYF. This rearrangement joins TRBV18 to TRBJ2-5; 8 bases are shared with TRBD2. This CDR3 region has 17 residues. V shed 2 bases and J 3 bases; nucleotides not matched to a gene: 11. Germline CDR1 and CDR2: KGHSH and LQKENI.

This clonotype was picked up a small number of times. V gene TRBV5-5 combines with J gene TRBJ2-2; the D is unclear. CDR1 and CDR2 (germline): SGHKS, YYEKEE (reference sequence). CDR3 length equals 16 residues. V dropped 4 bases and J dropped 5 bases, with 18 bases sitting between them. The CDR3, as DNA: TGTGCCAGCAGCGGAAAAAGATACCCGCGGACCGGGGAGCTGTTTTTT. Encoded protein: CASSGKRYPRTGELFF.

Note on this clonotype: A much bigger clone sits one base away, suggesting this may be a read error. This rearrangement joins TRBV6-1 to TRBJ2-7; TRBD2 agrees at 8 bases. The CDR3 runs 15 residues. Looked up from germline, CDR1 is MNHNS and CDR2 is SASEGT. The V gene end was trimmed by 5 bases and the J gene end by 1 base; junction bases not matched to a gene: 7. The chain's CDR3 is CASSPRREVSYEQYF. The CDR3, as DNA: TGTGCCAGCAGTCCGCGGCGGGAGGTATCCTACGAGCAGTACTTC.

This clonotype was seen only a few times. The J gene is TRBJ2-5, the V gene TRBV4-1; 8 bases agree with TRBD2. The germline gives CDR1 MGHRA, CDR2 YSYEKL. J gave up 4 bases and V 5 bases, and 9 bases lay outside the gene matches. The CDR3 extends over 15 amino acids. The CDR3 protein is CASSTSGRIGETQYF. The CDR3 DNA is TGCGCCAGCAGCACCAGCGGGAGAATCGGAGAGACCCAGTACTTC.

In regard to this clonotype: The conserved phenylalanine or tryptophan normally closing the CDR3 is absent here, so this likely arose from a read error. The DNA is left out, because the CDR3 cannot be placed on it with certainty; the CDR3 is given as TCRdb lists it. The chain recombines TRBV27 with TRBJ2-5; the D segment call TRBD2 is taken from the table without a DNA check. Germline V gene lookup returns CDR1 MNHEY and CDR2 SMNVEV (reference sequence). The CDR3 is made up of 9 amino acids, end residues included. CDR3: CASSPLRAL.

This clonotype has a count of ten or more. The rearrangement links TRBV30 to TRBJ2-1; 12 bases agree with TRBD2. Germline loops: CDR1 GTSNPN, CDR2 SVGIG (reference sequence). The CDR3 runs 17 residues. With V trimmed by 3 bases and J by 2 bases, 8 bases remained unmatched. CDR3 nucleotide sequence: TGTGCCTGGAGCCCGACTAGCGGGAGACCTACCTACAATGAGCAGTTCTTC. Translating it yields CAWSPTSGRPTYNEQFF.

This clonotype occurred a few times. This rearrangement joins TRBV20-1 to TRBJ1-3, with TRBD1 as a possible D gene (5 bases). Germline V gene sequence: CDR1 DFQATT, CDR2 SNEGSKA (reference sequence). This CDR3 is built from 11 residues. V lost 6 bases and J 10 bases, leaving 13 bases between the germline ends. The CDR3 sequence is CSASGWGTIYF. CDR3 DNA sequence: TGCAGTGCCTCCGGCTGGGGGACCATATATTTT.

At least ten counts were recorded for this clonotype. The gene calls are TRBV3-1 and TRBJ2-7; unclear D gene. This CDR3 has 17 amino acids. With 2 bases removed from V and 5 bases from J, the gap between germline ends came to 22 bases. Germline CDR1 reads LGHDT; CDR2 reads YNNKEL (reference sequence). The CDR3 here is CASSQSPLKAARDEQYF. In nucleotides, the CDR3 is TGTGCCAGCAGCCAATCGCCCTTAAAGGCAGCCCGGGACGAGCAGTACTTC.

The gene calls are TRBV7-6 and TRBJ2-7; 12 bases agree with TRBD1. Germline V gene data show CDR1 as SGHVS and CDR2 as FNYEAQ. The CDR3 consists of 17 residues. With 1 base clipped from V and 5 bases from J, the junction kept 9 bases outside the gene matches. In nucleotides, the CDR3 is TGTGCCAGCAGCTTAGACAACCCGGGACAGGGGGCTGACGAGCAGTACTTC. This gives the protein CASSLDNPGQGADEQYF.

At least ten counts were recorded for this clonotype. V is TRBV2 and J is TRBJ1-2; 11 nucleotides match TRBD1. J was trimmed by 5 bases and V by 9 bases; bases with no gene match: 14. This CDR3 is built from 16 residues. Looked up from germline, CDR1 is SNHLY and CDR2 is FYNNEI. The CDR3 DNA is TGTGCCAGAGCAACCGGGACAGGGGGTTTATTTTATGGCTACACCTTC. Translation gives CARATGTGGLFYGYTF.